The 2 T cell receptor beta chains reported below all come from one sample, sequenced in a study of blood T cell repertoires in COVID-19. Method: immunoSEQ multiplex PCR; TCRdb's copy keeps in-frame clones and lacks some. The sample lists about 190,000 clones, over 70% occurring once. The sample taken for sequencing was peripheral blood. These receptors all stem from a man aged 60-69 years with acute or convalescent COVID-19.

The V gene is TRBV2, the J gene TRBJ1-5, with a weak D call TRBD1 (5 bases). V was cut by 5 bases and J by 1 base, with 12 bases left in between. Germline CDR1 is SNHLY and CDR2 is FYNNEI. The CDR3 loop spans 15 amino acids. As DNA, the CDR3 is TGTGCCAGCAGTAGGGACTCCCTGAGCAATCAGCCCCAGCATTTT. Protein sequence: CASSRDSLSNQPQHF.

CDR3 nucleotide sequence: TGTGCCAGCAGCCTACAGGGGAGGAAAACTGAAGCTTTCTTT. Its translation is CASSLQGRKTEAFF. This sequence joins TRBV7-2 and TRBJ1-1, with 7 bases identical to TRBD1. This CDR3 is built from 14 residues. Trimming took 5 bases from V and 5 from J; bases not matched to a gene: 8. Per germline, CDR1 SGHTA and CDR2 FQGNSA.